This TCR beta chain is drawn from a study of shared clonotypes between healthy human individuals (dated by TCRdb to the early 2020s). Regarding the study in general: Three men and a couple of women, aged 18 to 49 years, made up the cohort. To estimate repertoire size and how much clonotype sharing occurs between individuals, the study deeply sequenced the blood TCR repertoires of five healthy adults. Libraries were prepared and TCR repertoires were sequenced by different laboratories using diverse techniques, in order to increase sequencing depth and limit assay-specific biases. Leukapheresis yielded between about 0.94 and 8.9 billion PBMCs per donor. For each donor, three plates each were used for CD4 naive and CD4 memory, two plates were used for CD8 naive, and one plate was used for CD8 memory.

Summary of the overall study and its limitations: Estimated clonotype richness was generally larger for naive than for memory subsets. Pairwise subsampling led to the expectation that sequencing depth would affect the degree of clonotype sharing among donors. The genetic and exposure-history diversity represented was limited by the small number of donors. Only blood was sampled, and tissue TCR repertoires likely differ from those in blood. Roughly 5% of naive CD4, 3.5% of naive CD8, approximately 2% of memory CD4, and more than 0.35% of memory CD8 clonotypes were shared across several donors. Clonotypes shared by all four sorted-subset donors showed higher generation probabilities than non-shared clonotypes. Incomplete sequencing was indicated by rarefaction of sorted-subset datasets, despite the large sequencing depth.

Healthy HIV-negative adults with no recently reported acute infections or vaccinations were included as donors. Every donor was a Caucasian adult living in Nashville, Tennessee, USA. CD4+ T cells were enriched through magnetic negative selection, after which naive cells were positively selected on CD45RA and the remaining negative fraction served as the memory subset. Blood was obtained by leukapheresis, after which PBMCs were separated by Ficoll-Histopaque density gradient centrifugation and cryopreserved in liquid nitrogen vapor phase. Analytical flow cytometry was used to check the purity and quantity of every magnetically sorted T cell population. Genomic DNA was isolated from each sorted fraction and quantified by UV absorbance on a Nanodrop 2000c. Sequences MDHEN (CDR1) and SYDVKM (CDR2) are obtained from the germline V gene. The CDR3 contains 10 residues, cysteine and phenylalanine counted. Of all the DNA, just the CDR3 is kept, 30 bases in frame from base 1. The V end loses 6 bases and the J end loses 7 bases, and a stretch of 7 bases separates them.

TCR CDR3 regions were amplified from genomic DNA by multiplex PCR using the deep immunoSEQ assay. Extracted genomic DNA from each cell subset was spread evenly across all wells of several immunoSEQ 96-well plates, with each plate serving as a replicate. For sorted subsets, approximately 210 ng genomic DNA, equal to 30,000 or so T cell genomes, was loaded into each replicate PCR. The purified libraries were quantified using a Qubit 3.0 fluorometer, sized with a Bioanalyzer 2100, and then quantified again using the KAPA Library Quantification kit. Every immunoSEQ 96-well plate was sequenced on a separate single-read 150-cycle Illumina NextSeq 550 flow cell. In the original analysis: Because only junctional sequences without quality scores were contained in the immunoSEQ output, filtering matching that applied to full-length reads could not be performed. Sequences were annotated with PyIR, a Python wrapper for IgBLAST v1.9, and V/J genes and CDR3 were assigned using IMGT germline references. Reads were removed for weak V/J assignments (E-value above 1e-6), missing CDR3, stop codons, out-of-frame junctions, or ambiguous translated residues. V3J clonotypes were defined by identical inferred V gene, J gene, and CDR3 amino acid sequence. To compute the percentage overlap between repertoires, the number of shared unique clonotypes was divided by the size of the smaller repertoire. Richness of each repertoire was evaluated using RTK rarefaction, the Chao1 estimator, and Recon v2.1 estimates of unobserved clonotypes. OLGA was used to compute generation probabilities for all TCRbeta clonotypes that the gDNA method yielded from a handful of donors. Drawn from immuneACCESS, this table holds only the in-frame rearrangements with V and J called that TCRdb kept. Clones are partly lost; checked studies trace under half to an unresolved V gene and leave the rest unexplained. Clonal size and the V and J genes are those of that table, whereas D and trimming came from the DNA. In this sample the table shows about 2.4 million clones, 80% to 95% of which occur a single time. The top ten hold around 0.4% of the sample.

To note about this clone: The antigen this receptor binds is unknown. Per-base quality was not reported, and no clone a single base away is much larger than it. This sample also contains other DNA sequences that code for the same CDR3.

This sequence uses TRBV28 and TRBJ2-7; a confident D gene designation cannot be given. The sequence was obtained from a man younger than 35 in good health. Some clones in this sample may be carry-over from other donors' samples. The source material was naive CD4+ T cells from PBMCs. The cell subset or site label for this specimen denotes: CD45RA+ positively selected. The DNA is TGTGCCAGCAGGTCTGGGGAGCAGTACTTC. It codes for CASRSGEQYF.